The clone carrying this T cell receptor (beta chain) was observed many times. No conserved phenylalanine or tryptophan is present at the end of the CDR3, so a read error is the likely explanation. The sample belongs to a study of human T cells and chemical hapten exposure. Study-wide background: Upper-back patch tests with 0.01% DPC were read at 6 days.

The time point denotes: patch test 3, about 24 weeks after DPC sensitization. The treatment denotes: therapeutic diphenylcyclopropenone sensitization with weekly scalp DPC. As handled by the study authors: Per-sample TCR counts ranged from roughly 20,000 to 700,000, median roughly 87,000. From the RACE reads, TCRdb called clonotypes with MiXCR, one entry per CDR3 protein. The V and J calls, along with clone size, are taken from TCRdb and not from the paper's own processing. This sample yields 50,000 to 70,000 distinct CDR3 sequences, of which under 15% are seen a single time; 2.4% belongs to the top ten. CDR1 and CDR2 (germline): DFQATT, SNEGSKA (reference sequence). This CDR3 has 12 residues.

The TCR comes from a man aged 30 to 45 with alopecia areata. Some clones in this sample may be carry-over from other donors' samples. The sequenced sample was whole blood, obtained in connection with sensitization to the hapten diphenylcyclopropenone (DPC). The chain employs TRBV20-1 and TRBJ1-2; D might be TRBD1 (5 bases). CDR3 region: CSARDGAYGYTV. The CDR3 nucleotides read TGCAGTGCCAGAGACGGGGCCTATGGCTACACCGTC.